These T cell receptor beta chains were read from a single sample in a study of blood T cell repertoires in COVID-19. Profiling relied on immunoSEQ multiplex PCR, and the TCRdb table lists in-frame clones only, not all of them. Among about 390,000 clones listed, 70% to 90% were seen once. The sequenced sample consisted of peripheral blood. These receptors all stem from a woman in her fifties or sixties with COVID-19, enrolled during active disease. Both conserved end residues are part of each CDR3. The order of the fields is J gene, V gene, D gene, clone size, CDR3 protein, CDR3 DNA. D genes are given only for firm matches. A row's size may be missing; if present it is once, few, many or a size class.

J gene: TRBJ1-2
V gene: TRBV6-5
D gene: TRBD1
clone size: NA
CDR3 protein: CASSTPGTGKEGYTF
CDR3 DNA: TGTGCCAGCTCCACTCCCGGGACAGGGAAGGAAGGCTACACCTTC

J gene: TRBJ2-1
V gene: TRBV30
D gene: NA
clone size: NA
CDR3 protein: CAWRQAGSGNEQFF
CDR3 DNA: TGTGCCTGGAGACAGGCGGGGTCGGGGAATGAGCAGTTCTTC

J gene: TRBJ2-6
V gene: TRBV4-1
D gene: TRBD1
clone size: once
CDR3 protein: CASSQDGTGLSGANVLTF
CDR3 DNA: TGCGCCAGCAGCCAAGATGGGACAGGGCTTTCCGGGGCCAACGTCCTGACTTTC

J gene: TRBJ1-2
V gene: TRBV6-5
D gene: NA
clone size: NA
CDR3 protein: CASNNIGGATYGYTF
CDR3 DNA: TGTGCCAGCAATAACATAGGGGGGGCTACCTATGGCTACACCTTC

J gene: TRBJ1-2
V gene: TRBV27
D gene: NA
clone size: NA
CDR3 protein: CASSSRDNYGYTF
CDR3 DNA: TGTGCCAGCAGTAGCAGGGATAACTATGGCTACACCTTC

J gene: TRBJ1-3
V gene: TRBV21-1
D gene: NA
clone size: NA
CDR3 protein: CASSPQGSNSGNTIYF
CDR3 DNA: TGTGCCAGCAGCCCCCAGGGGTCCAACTCTGGAAACACCATATATTTT

J gene: TRBJ2-2
V gene: TRBV5-1
D gene: NA
clone size: NA
CDR3 protein: CASSPQDWSNTGELFF
CDR3 DNA: TGCGCCAGCAGCCCACAGGATTGGTCGAACACCGGGGAGCTGTTTTTT

J gene: TRBJ1-5
V gene: TRBV2
D gene: NA
clone size: NA
CDR3 protein: CASNAEGDQPQHF
CDR3 DNA: TGTGCCAGCAACGCAGAGGGGGACCAGCCCCAGCATTTT

J gene: TRBJ1-6
V gene: TRBV28
D gene: TRBD1
clone size: NA
CDR3 protein: CASSTRTGFLNSPLHF
CDR3 DNA: TGTGCCAGCAGCACTAGGACAGGGTTTTTAAATTCACCCCTCCACTTT

J gene: TRBJ1-1
V gene: TRBV20-1
D gene: NA
clone size: NA
CDR3 protein: CSAIMNTEAFF
CDR3 DNA: TGCAGTGCTATAATGAACACTGAAGCTTTCTTT

J gene: TRBJ1-1
V gene: TRBV3-1/TRBV3-2
D gene: NA
clone size: NA
CDR3 protein: CASSQGPGRGGTEAFF
CDR3 DNA: TGTGCCAGCAGCCAAGGTCCAGGCCGGGGAGGGACTGAAGCTTTCTTT

J gene: TRBJ1-3
V gene: TRBV18
D gene: TRBD1
clone size: NA
CDR3 protein: CASSRDRAGNTIYF
CDR3 DNA: TGTGCCAGCTCGCGGGACAGGGCTGGAAACACCATATATTTT

J gene: TRBJ2-1
V gene: TRBV10-3
D gene: NA
clone size: NA
CDR3 protein: CAISPARQGFPGDEQFF
CDR3 DNA: TGTGCCATCAGCCCCGCCCGGCAGGGTTTTCCAGGGGATGAGCAGTTCTTC

J gene: TRBJ1-1
V gene: TRBV5-1
D gene: NA
clone size: NA
CDR3 protein: CASSADTYTEAFF
CDR3 DNA: TGCGCCAGCAGCGCGGACACTTACACTGAAGCTTTCTTT

J gene: TRBJ2-7
V gene: TRBV4-1
D gene: NA
clone size: NA
CDR3 protein: CASSQTGNYEQYF
CDR3 DNA: TGCGCCAGCAGCCAAACCGGGAACTACGAGCAGTACTTC

J gene: TRBJ1-2
V gene: TRBV5-6
D gene: NA
clone size: once
CDR3 protein: CASSFRFEGSRANYGYTF
CDR3 DNA: TGTGCCAGCAGCTTTCGATTCGAGGGATCTAGGGCTAACTATGGCTACACCTTC

J gene: TRBJ1-2
V gene: TRBV13
D gene: NA
clone size: once
CDR3 protein: CASSVLNYGYTF
CDR3 DNA: TGTGCCAGCAGCGTTCTTAACTATGGCTACACCTTC

J gene: TRBJ2-1
V gene: TRBV6-4
D gene: TRBD2
clone size: NA
CDR3 protein: CASTVSGGLGEQFF
CDR3 DNA: TGTGCCAGCACCGTAAGCGGGGGCCTCGGTGAGCAGTTCTTC

J gene: TRBJ1-5
V gene: TRBV27
D gene: NA
clone size: few
CDR3 protein: CASREGNQPQHF
CDR3 DNA: TGTGCCAGCAGAGAGGGCAATCAGCCCCAGCATTTT

J gene: TRBJ2-1
V gene: TRBV19
D gene: TRBD2
clone size: NA
CDR3 protein: CASHLGLAGGPSFF
CDR3 DNA: TGTGCCAGTCATCTCGGACTAGCGGGGGGGCCGTCCTTCTTC

J gene: TRBJ2-3
V gene: TRBV7-9
D gene: TRBD2
clone size: once
CDR3 protein: CASSSAGADTQYF
CDR3 DNA: TGTGCCAGCAGTTCTGCGGGGGCAGATACGCAGTATTTT

J gene: TRBJ1-1
V gene: TRBV5-6
D gene: NA
clone size: few
CDR3 protein: CASSPDRPTTEAFF
CDR3 DNA: TGTGCCAGCAGCCCGGACAGACCGACCACTGAAGCTTTCTTT

J gene: TRBJ2-1
V gene: TRBV6-2/TRBV6-3
D gene: TRBD2
clone size: NA
CDR3 protein: CASSFERGGPSYNEQFF
CDR3 DNA: TGTGCCAGCAGTTTCGAGCGGGGGGGCCCGTCCTACAATGAGCAGTTCTTC

J gene: TRBJ1-1
V gene: TRBV10-1
D gene: TRBD1
clone size: NA
CDR3 protein: CASSASTGGGDLLNTEAFF
CDR3 DNA: TGCGCCAGCAGTGCATCCACAGGGGGCGGTGATCTCCTGAACACTGAAGCTTTCTTT

J gene: TRBJ2-2
V gene: TRBV2
D gene: TRBD2
clone size: NA
CDR3 protein: CASSEEKRGVSNTGELFF
CDR3 DNA: TGTGCCAGCAGTGAGGAAAAGCGGGGGGTATCGAACACCGGGGAGCTGTTTTTT

J gene: TRBJ2-1
V gene: TRBV7-9
D gene: TRBD2
clone size: NA
CDR3 protein: CASSLGRGEYNEQFF
CDR3 DNA: TGTGCCAGCAGCTTGGGGCGGGGGGAGTACAATGAGCAGTTCTTC

J gene: TRBJ1-3
V gene: TRBV5-6
D gene: TRBD1
clone size: once
CDR3 protein: CASSTRTGVSGNTIYF
CDR3 DNA: TGTGCCAGCAGCACTCGGACAGGGGTCTCTGGAAACACCATATATTTT

J gene: TRBJ1-4
V gene: TRBV6-2/TRBV6-3
D gene: NA
clone size: NA
CDR3 protein: CASSRASGNEKLFF
CDR3 DNA: TGTGCCAGCAGCCGAGCCTCGGGGAATGAAAAACTGTTTTTT

J gene: TRBJ1-1
V gene: TRBV6-1
D gene: TRBD1
clone size: once
CDR3 protein: CASSEGGTGAFF
CDR3 DNA: TGTGCCAGCAGTGAAGGGGGGACAGGAGCTTTCTTT

J gene: TRBJ2-7
V gene: TRBV3-1/TRBV3-2
D gene: NA
clone size: NA
CDR3 protein: CASSQTTGGEQYF
CDR3 DNA: TGTGCCAGCAGCCAAACGACCGGGGGCGAGCAGTACTTC

J gene: TRBJ1-5
V gene: TRBV6-2/TRBV6-3
D gene: NA
clone size: NA
CDR3 protein: CASSSARRNYQPQHF
CDR3 DNA: TGTGCCAGCAGTTCCGCCCGGAGAAATTATCAGCCCCAGCATTTT

J gene: TRBJ1-1
V gene: TRBV11-2
D gene: NA
clone size: NA
CDR3 protein: CASSLVKAGGEAFF
CDR3 DNA: TGTGCCAGCAGCTTAGTGAAGGCGGGAGGTGAAGCTTTCTTT

J gene: TRBJ1-2
V gene: TRBV6-5
D gene: NA
clone size: NA
CDR3 protein: CASSYSAGVDGYTF
CDR3 DNA: TGTGCCAGCAGTTACTCTGCCGGGGTTGACGGCTACACCTTC

J gene: TRBJ2-5
V gene: TRBV19
D gene: NA
clone size: NA
CDR3 protein: CASSADRYQKETQYF
CDR3 DNA: TGTGCCAGTAGTGCCGACAGGTATCAAAAGGAGACCCAGTACTTC

J gene: TRBJ1-6
V gene: TRBV18
D gene: NA
clone size: NA
CDR3 protein: CASSSSSYNSPLHF
CDR3 DNA: TGTGCCAGCTCATCGAGCTCCTATAATTCACCCCTCCACTTT

J gene: TRBJ2-7
V gene: TRBV5-4
D gene: TRBD2
clone size: NA
CDR3 protein: CASSPQRGPSYEQYF
CDR3 DNA: TGTGCCAGCAGCCCCCAGCGGGGGCCCTCCTACGAGCAGTACTTC

J gene: TRBJ2-5
V gene: TRBV9
D gene: TRBD2
clone size: NA
CDR3 protein: CASSVGAAGRGETQYF
CDR3 DNA: TGTGCCAGCAGCGTAGGTGCAGCGGGGAGGGGAGAGACCCAGTACTTC

J gene: TRBJ2-1
V gene: TRBV6-5
D gene: NA
clone size: NA
CDR3 protein: CASSYDWDNEQFF
CDR3 DNA: TGTGCCAGCAGTTACGACTGGGACAATGAGCAGTTCTTC

J gene: TRBJ2-5
V gene: TRBV6-1
D gene: TRBD2
clone size: few
CDR3 protein: CASSEERAGGETQYF
CDR3 DNA: TGTGCCAGCAGTGAAGAAAGAGCGGGGGGCGAGACCCAGTACTTC

J gene: TRBJ2-2
V gene: TRBV6-5
D gene: TRBD1
clone size: NA
CDR3 protein: CASSYSTGEDTGELFF
CDR3 DNA: TGTGCCAGCAGTTACTCGACAGGGGAAGACACCGGGGAGCTGTTTTTT

J gene: TRBJ1-1
V gene: TRBV2
D gene: TRBD1
clone size: NA
CDR3 protein: CASRQGVNTEAFF
CDR3 DNA: TGTGCCAGTCGACAGGGGGTGAACACTGAAGCTTTCTTT

J gene: TRBJ2-7
V gene: TRBV6-5
D gene: TRBD1
clone size: NA
CDR3 protein: CASSTRRGLDEQYF
CDR3 DNA: TGTGCCAGCAGCACCCGTAGGGGGCTCGACGAGCAGTACTTC

J gene: TRBJ1-1
V gene: TRBV30
D gene: NA
clone size: NA
CDR3 protein: CAWCPRSDTEAFF
CDR3 DNA: TGTGCCTGGTGCCCGAGGAGTGACACTGAAGCTTTCTTT

J gene: TRBJ2-1
V gene: TRBV11-3
D gene: NA
clone size: NA
CDR3 protein: CASSLQGREQFF
CDR3 DNA: TGTGCCAGCAGTTTACAGGGTCGCGAGCAGTTCTTC

J gene: TRBJ2-5
V gene: TRBV5-1
D gene: NA
clone size: NA
CDR3 protein: CASSLGVGALQETQYF
CDR3 DNA: TGCGCCAGCAGCTTGGGAGTGGGGGCCCTCCAAGAGACCCAGTACTTC

J gene: TRBJ1-1
V gene: TRBV5-1
D gene: TRBD1
clone size: few
CDR3 protein: CASSFTTGGNTEAFF
CDR3 DNA: TGCGCCAGCAGCTTCACGACAGGGGGGAACACTGAAGCTTTCTTT

J gene: TRBJ1-1
V gene: TRBV6-1
D gene: NA
clone size: NA
CDR3 protein: CASSVGVGVRTNTEAFF
CDR3 DNA: TGTGCCAGCAGTGTAGGTGTAGGGGTTAGGACGAACACTGAAGCTTTCTTT

J gene: TRBJ2-2
V gene: TRBV3-1/TRBV3-2
D gene: NA
clone size: once
CDR3 protein: CASREGQTFTGELFF
CDR3 DNA: TGTGCCAGCAGGGAGGGACAGACTTTTACCGGGGAGCTGTTTTTT

J gene: TRBJ1-2
V gene: TRBV5-1
D gene: NA
clone size: NA
CDR3 protein: CASRNSGQAYTF
CDR3 DNA: TGCGCCAGCAGGAACAGCGGGCAGGCGTACACCTTC

J gene: TRBJ1-3
V gene: TRBV18
D gene: NA
clone size: NA
CDR3 protein: CASSPGLGGRTFTGNTIYF
CDR3 DNA: TGTGCCAGCTCACCGGGACTTGGAGGACGGACTTTCACTGGAAACACCATATATTTT

J gene: TRBJ2-5
V gene: TRBV7-3
D gene: NA
clone size: NA
CDR3 protein: CASSFSPRETQYF
CDR3 DNA: TGTGCCAGCAGCTTCTCGCCGCGGGAGACCCAGTACTTC

J gene: TRBJ1-5
V gene: TRBV15
D gene: TRBD1
clone size: NA
CDR3 protein: CATGDRGLNQPQHF
CDR3 DNA: TGTGCCACCGGGGACAGGGGGCTGAATCAGCCCCAGCATTTT

J gene: TRBJ1-2
V gene: TRBV5-5
D gene: TRBD1
clone size: NA
CDR3 protein: CASSRGQSNYGYTF
CDR3 DNA: TGTGCCAGCAGCCGGGGACAGTCTAACTATGGCTACACCTTC

J gene: TRBJ1-1
V gene: TRBV24-1
D gene: NA
clone size: NA
CDR3 protein: CATSDPRHLWDTEAFF
CDR3 DNA: TGTGCCACCAGTGATCCTCGACACCTATGGGACACTGAAGCTTTCTTT

J gene: TRBJ2-4
V gene: TRBV14
D gene: NA
clone size: few
CDR3 protein: CASSQVGLFGAKNIQYF
CDR3 DNA: TGTGCCAGCAGCCAAGTCGGCCTCTTCGGGGCCAAAAACATTCAGTACTTC

J gene: TRBJ1-4
V gene: TRBV5-6
D gene: NA
clone size: few
CDR3 protein: CASSTLRGYEKLFF
CDR3 DNA: TGTGCCAGCAGCACATTAAGGGGATATGAAAAACTGTTTTTT

J gene: TRBJ1-1
V gene: TRBV7-9
D gene: TRBD1
clone size: NA
CDR3 protein: CASSLPGQGNTEAFF
CDR3 DNA: TGTGCCAGCAGCTTACCGGGACAGGGGAACACTGAAGCTTTCTTT

J gene: TRBJ1-2
V gene: TRBV4-1
D gene: NA
clone size: NA
CDR3 protein: CASSDVRGFVYGYTF
CDR3 DNA: TGCGCCAGCAGCGACGTCCGGGGGTTTGTCTATGGCTACACCTTC

J gene: TRBJ1-4
V gene: TRBV30
D gene: TRBD1
clone size: NA
CDR3 protein: CAWARTGAGEKLFF
CDR3 DNA: TGTGCCTGGGCCCGGACAGGAGCCGGAGAAAAACTGTTTTTT

J gene: TRBJ2-7
V gene: TRBV6-5
D gene: NA
clone size: once
CDR3 protein: CASSPLWGGTLEQYF
CDR3 DNA: TGTGCCAGCAGTCCCCTTTGGGGAGGAACGCTCGAGCAGTACTTC